The 9 T cell receptor beta chains listed next were all sequenced from one sample in a study of PD-L1 blockade in urothelial cancer. The protocol was immunoSEQ multiplex PCR, while the TCRdb copy is restricted to in-frame clones and leaves out a portion. The sample yields approximately 100,000 clones, over 75% seen once. The specimen was PBMCs, collected around atezolizumab (anti-PD-L1) treatment. These receptors all stem from a man aged 45-65 years with urothelial cancer.

There are a few counts of this clone. The chain employs TRBV28 and TRBJ2-1; D is possibly TRBD2 (5 bases). Trimming left V 2 bases short and J 0 bases short, with 14 bases between. The germline CDR1 and CDR2 sequences are MDHEN and SYDVKM. This CDR3 has 17 residues. CDR3 in DNA: TGTGCCAGCAGTTTAGGCCTAGCACGGAGCTCCTACAATGAGCAGTTCTTC. This codes for CASSLGLARSSYNEQFF.

The rearrangement uses TRBV10-2 and TRBJ1-1, with TRBD1 matching over 7 bases. The CDR3 extends over 16 amino acids. CDR1 and CDR2 (germline): WSHSY, SAAADI. Trimming took 6 bases from V and 3 from J; bases not matched to a gene: 13. The CDR3 reads CASRKLHGQVDTEAFF. The CDR3 coding sequence is TGCGCCAGCAGGAAATTACACGGACAGGTGGACACTGAAGCTTTCTTT.

This clone was recorded only once. This chain connects TRBV6-5 to TRBJ2-2, with 8 positions matching TRBD1. CDR1 is MNHEY, CDR2 SVGAGI, per germline. This CDR3 region has 15 residues. V lost 8 bases to trimming and J lost 4 bases; unmatched junction nucleotides: 9. The CDR3 region has the DNA TGTGCCAGCGAGCCCGGGACAGGTCGCACCGGGGAGCTGTTTTTT. Translating it yields CASEPGTGRTGELFF.

The J gene is TRBJ2-7, the V gene TRBV9, with TRBD2 matching 9 bases. The CDR3 totals 12 residues. Trimming at V came to 2 bases and at J to 6 bases, leaving 0 bases not matched to a gene. Germline assignment: CDR1 SGDLS and CDR2 YYNGEE. The CDR3 DNA reads as TGTGCCAGCAGCGTGCGGGAGGGCGAGCAGTACTTC. It yields the protein CASSVREGEQYF.

J is TRBJ2-2 and V is TRBV9; TRBD2 agrees at 9 bases. The junction had 12 bases not matched to a gene; V was cut back by 3 bases and J by 6 bases. Germline-derived CDR1 and CDR2 are SGDLS and YYNGEE. The CDR3 totals 17 residues. This CDR3 reads CASSARRGRVGAGELFF. The CDR3 nucleotides read TGTGCCAGCAGCGCCAGACGCGGGAGGGTGGGCGCCGGGGAGCTGTTTTTT.

This chain connects TRBV11-2 to TRBJ2-3, with 16 bases that match TRBD2. V shed 0 bases and J 4 bases; nucleotides not matched to a gene: 7. Germline CDR1 reads SGHAT; CDR2 reads FQNNGV. The CDR3 is 19 residues long. CDR3 DNA: TGTGCCAGCAGCTTAGATCCGGGACTAGCGGGAGGGCCCTCAGATACGCAGTATTTT. Residues: CASSLDPGLAGGPSDTQYF.

The chain recombines TRBV7-9 with TRBJ2-1; TRBD2 matches at 8 bases. V shed 5 bases and J 2 bases; nucleotides not matched to a gene: 5. The CDR3 has 15 amino acids. Germline V gene lookup returns CDR1 SEHNR and CDR2 FQNEAQ (reference sequence). The CDR3 nucleotides read TGTGCCAGCAGCCCGGGGGGGGGACCCTACAATGAGCAGTTCTTC. It codes for CASSPGGGPYNEQFF.

This clone was detected only once. The chain uses TRBV18 and TRBJ2-7, with D perhaps TRBD1 (6 bases). V was shortened by 2 bases and J by 3 bases, with 14 bases between the two germline ends. CDR1 is KGHSH, CDR2 LQKENI, per germline. CDR3 length: 15 amino acids. CDR3 protein: CASSPFTGIDYEQYF. The CDR3 nucleotides read TGTGCCAGCTCACCATTTACAGGGATCGACTACGAGCAGTACTTC.

The rearrangement links TRBV19 to TRBJ2-5; possible D gene TRBD2, 6 bases. There are 15 residues in the CDR3. Trimming took 4 bases from V and 4 from J, leaving 16 bases between them. Germline V lookup: CDR1 LNHDA, CDR2 SQIVND (reference sequence). The CDR3 reads CASSTADKRVETQYF. DNA for the CDR3: TGTGCCAGTAGTACCGCTGACAAGCGGGTAGAGACCCAGTACTTC. Full variable domain (rest looked up from reference TRBV19 and TRBJ2-5): DGGITQSPKYLFRKEGQNVTLSCEQNLNHDAMYWYRQDPGQGLRLIYYSQIVNDFQKGDIAEGYSVSREKKESFPLTVTSAQKNPTAFYLCASSTADKRVETQYFGPGTRLLVL.